What follows are 22 T cell receptor beta chains derived from one specimen sequenced in a study of blood T cells in healthy people across ages. The use of a sample-barcoded 5' primer and a J-beta primer mix characterized a second PCR of roughly 6 to 11 cycles. MiXCR, applied by TCRdb to the 5' RACE reads, yields one record per CDR3 protein. The table has roughly 1,500,000 distinct CDR3 sequences, 30% to 40% seen once; the top ten hold about 11%. The sample comprised blood. The source of these receptors is a woman aged 25-40 years in good health.

This clonotype was picked up many times. The chain is built from TRBV6-6 and TRBJ2-1, with 9 positions matching TRBD2. Germline V gene lookup returns CDR1 MNHNY and CDR2 SVGAGI (reference sequence). This CDR3 has 14 amino acids. With V trimmed by 1 base and J by 8 bases, 3 bases remained unmatched. The CDR3 reads CASSYWREGYEQFF. CDR3 in DNA: TGTGCCAGCAGTTACTGGCGGGAGGGATATGAGCAGTTCTTC.

The genes are TRBV9 and TRBJ2-7; TRBD1 or TRBD2 may be the D gene (5 bases each). The CDR3 consists of 13 residues. V was pared by 0 bases and J by 8 bases, with 12 bases between. CDR1 is SGDLS, CDR2 YYNGEE, per germline. CDR3 sequence: CASSVGGELQQYF. CDR3 sequence (DNA): TGTGCCAGCAGCGTAGGAGGGGAGCTCCAGCAGTACTTC.

The chain has TRBV28 and TRBJ1-5; no reliable D call. This CDR3 contains 15 residues. Trimming left V 2 bases short and J 1 base short, with 9 bases between. The germline V gene has CDR1 MDHEN and CDR2 SYDVKM. The CDR3 DNA sequence: TGTGCCAGCAGTTTACATGGATTGAGCAATCAGCCCCAGCATTTT. It translates to CASSLHGLSNQPQHF.

The rearrangement uses TRBV5-1 and TRBJ1-2, with D tentatively TRBD1 (6 bases). The CDR3 has 15 residues. V was clipped by 0 bases and J by 3 bases, with 12 bases between them. Germline V gives CDR1 SGHRS, CDR2 YFSETQ. The DNA for the CDR3 is TGCGCCAGCAGCTTGGTGGAAGGGGGTGACTATGGCTACACCTTC. Protein product: CASSLVEGGDYGYTF.

This chain uses TRBV20-1 with TRBJ1-2; TRBD1 matches 8 bases. The V segment lost 4 bases and the J segment 7 bases; nucleotides outside the gene matches: 8. Germline V gene data show CDR1 as DFQATT and CDR2 as SNEGSKA (reference sequence). CDR3 length equals 13 residues. The CDR3 region is CSATLDRAGGYTF. CDR3 DNA sequence: TGCAGTGCTACCTTGGACAGGGCTGGTGGCTACACCTTC.

The V call is TRBV7-8, the J call TRBJ2-7; D is possibly TRBD2 (6 bases). This CDR3 is built from 15 residues. Germline V gene data show CDR1 as SGHVS and CDR2 as FQNEAQ. V lost 1 base and J 4 bases, leaving 14 bases between the germline ends. The CDR3 loop is CASSLGRLSGYEQYF. CDR3 nucleotide sequence: TGTGCCAGCAGCTTAGGACGACTTAGCGGTTACGAGCAGTACTTC.

This chain connects TRBV20-1 to TRBJ2-5; tentative D call: TRBD2 (7 bases). V was cut by 1 base and J by 5 bases, with 17 bases left in between. The germline V gene has CDR1 DFQATT and CDR2 SNEGSKA (reference sequence). The CDR3 has 15 residues. The CDR3 region is CSARVPKGGLETQYF. In DNA, the CDR3 is TGCAGTGCTAGAGTCCCAAAGGGGGGGCTGGAGACCCAGTACTTC.

A remark on this clonotype: Mismatch with germline at one junction end may stem from a read error. The rearrangement joins TRBV27 to TRBJ1-4; D is unresolved. The CDR3 runs to 13 residues. From germline, CDR1 is MNHEY and CDR2 SMNVEV (reference sequence). CDR3 sequence reads: CASSYRLNGKLFF. The CDR3 DNA reads TGTGCCAGCAGTTACCGGCTTAATGGAAAACTGTTTTTT.

This clonotype was seen only a few times. The chain uses TRBV20-1 and TRBJ2-7; tentatively, D is TRBD1 (6 bases). Germline V gives CDR1 DFQATT, CDR2 SNEGSKA (reference sequence). CDR3 length: 16 amino acids. With 6 bases removed from V and 3 bases from J, the gap between germline ends came to 24 bases. This CDR3 is CSASSRTVVGFYEQYF. The DNA for the CDR3 is TGCAGTGCAAGCAGTAGGACAGTTGTGGGATTCTACGAGCAGTACTTC.

This clonotype was found a few times. This sequence joins TRBV15 and TRBJ2-1; D is unclear. The V end was cut by 5 bases, the J end by 0 bases, with 11 bases between. The CDR3 is 15 residues long. Germline loops: CDR1 LNHNV, CDR2 YYDKDF (reference sequence). The CDR3 reads CATSLPESSYNEQFF. DNA for the CDR3: TGTGCCACCAGCCTCCCAGAGAGCTCCTACAATGAGCAGTTCTTC.

The CDR3 protein is CASGTPGAPNEKLFF. The DNA for the CDR3 is TGTGCCAGCGGAACCCCCGGGGCACCTAATGAAAAACTGTTTTTT. The chain is built from TRBV28 and TRBJ1-4; possible D gene TRBD1, 5 bases. Deletions cut 8 bases from V and 3 bases from J, with 16 bases between. The V gene's germline CDR1 is MDHEN and CDR2 SYDVKM. The length of the CDR3 is 15 residues.

This clonotype was seen a handful of times. The chain has TRBV7-3 and TRBJ2-7, with 8 bases matching TRBD2. V was pared by 1 base and J by 0 bases, with 5 bases of the junction left unmatched. From germline, CDR1 is SGHTA and CDR2 FQGTGA. The CDR3 totals 16 residues. The CDR3 spells CASSLRPAGGSYEQYF. As DNA, the CDR3 is TGTGCCAGCAGCTTAAGGCCTGCGGGGGGCTCCTACGAGCAGTACTTC.

There are a few counts of this clonotype. This sequence joins TRBV6-5 and TRBJ1-4, with D tentatively TRBD1 (6 bases). There are 18 residues in the CDR3. The germline gives CDR1 MNHEY, CDR2 SVGAGI. Trimming shortened V by 4 bases and J by 9 bases, and 27 bases separated the two germline ends. CDR3 coding DNA: TGTGCCAGCAGTTCCTCGGGGGCTCCCCAGACCAGTTTCAAAAAACTGTTTTTT. Amino acid sequence: CASSSSGAPQTSFKKLFF.

This clonotype was seen only a few times. The chain couples TRBV7-2 to TRBJ2-7; 7 nucleotides match TRBD2. Trimming removed 1 base from V and 2 bases from J; junction bases left unmatched: 8. Germline lookup yields CDR1 SGHTA and CDR2 FQGNSA. This CDR3 comprises 16 residues. DNA for the CDR3: TGTGCCAGCAGCTTAGATAGGGCGGGAGCCACCTACGAGCAGTACTTC. Residues: CASSLDRAGATYEQYF.

This clonotype was picked up a small number of times. The rearrangement joins TRBV7-2 to TRBJ2-1; 8 bases line up with TRBD2. With V trimmed by 5 bases and J by 3 bases, 6 bases remained unmatched. The CDR3 sequence is 15 residues long. The germline V gene encodes CDR1 SGHTA and CDR2 FQGNSA. The CDR3 sequence is CASSRGLVVYNEQFF. The DNA of the CDR3 is TGTGCCAGCAGCAGGGGACTAGTGGTCTACAATGAGCAGTTCTTC.

The rearrangement uses TRBV7-2 and TRBJ1-2; D unclear. Trimming removed 3 bases from V and 6 bases from J, with 17 bases in between. The germline CDR1 and CDR2 sequences are SGHTA and FQGNSA. The CDR3 contains 15 residues. The CDR3 region has the DNA TGTGCCAGCAGCTTTCTTTCCGCTGGGGAGCATGGCTACACCTTC. Residues: CASSFLSAGEHGYTF.

This rearrangement joins TRBV30 to TRBJ1-2, with 7 bases identical to TRBD1. V was clipped by 3 bases and J by 3 bases; unmatched bases: 4. This CDR3 spans 13 amino acids. The germline V gene has CDR1 GTSNPN and CDR2 SVGIG (reference sequence). In nucleotides, the CDR3 is TGTGCCTGGAGCAGGGGGGGGCACTATGGCTACACCTTC. Translation: CAWSRGGHYGYTF.

This CDR3 is CASSLDSGAGGYTF. DNA for the CDR3: TGTGCCAGCAGCTTGGATTCAGGGGCAGGTGGCTACACCTTC. This chain joins TRBV5-6 and TRBJ1-2, with D possibly being TRBD1 (6 bases). Germline V CDR1 and CDR2: SGHDT, YYEEEE. Trimming pared 0 bases from V and 7 bases from J, leaving 13 bases between. The CDR3 runs to 14 residues.

CDR3 sequence reads: CASSPPEVREQYF. For the CDR3, the DNA is TGTGCCAGCAGCCCACCGGAGGTCCGCGAGCAGTACTTC. This chain uses TRBV9 with TRBJ2-7; a weak D match, TRBD2 (5 bases). CDR3 length equals 13 residues. The germline CDR1 and CDR2 sequences are SGDLS and YYNGEE. V shed 4 bases and J shed 6 bases, with 14 bases lying between them.

V gene TRBV7-9 combines with J gene TRBJ2-5, with D possibly matching TRBD1 (5 bases). Germline V CDR1 and CDR2: SEHNR, FQNEAQ (reference sequence). V was clipped by 5 bases and J by 1 base, with 14 bases between them. The CDR3 runs 15 residues. The CDR3 here is CASSITMGPQETQYF. CDR3 DNA sequence: TGTGCCAGCAGCATCACCATGGGGCCCCAAGAGACCCAGTACTTC.

This clonotype has just a few counts. The CDR3 spells CSAKGQSRSYNEQFF. The CDR3 coding sequence is TGCAGTGCCAAGGGACAGTCCCGATCCTACAATGAGCAGTTCTTC. The rearrangement joins TRBV20-1 to TRBJ2-1; 7 bases agree with TRBD1. V was pared by 6 bases and J by 1 base, with 9 bases of the junction left unmatched. The germline V gene has CDR1 DFQATT and CDR2 SNEGSKA (reference sequence). The CDR3 is 15 residues long.

The chain carries TRBV11-2 and TRBJ2-1; 7 nucleotides align to TRBD1. The V gene end was trimmed by 5 bases and the J gene end by 9 bases; junction bases not matched to a gene: 13. Germline values: CDR1 SGHAT, CDR2 FQNNGV. CDR3 length: 15 residues. In DNA form, the CDR3 reads TGTGCCAGCAGCCCCCAGCAGGGGGAGTTAAGTGAGCAGTTCTTC. Its translation is CASSPQQGELSEQFF.